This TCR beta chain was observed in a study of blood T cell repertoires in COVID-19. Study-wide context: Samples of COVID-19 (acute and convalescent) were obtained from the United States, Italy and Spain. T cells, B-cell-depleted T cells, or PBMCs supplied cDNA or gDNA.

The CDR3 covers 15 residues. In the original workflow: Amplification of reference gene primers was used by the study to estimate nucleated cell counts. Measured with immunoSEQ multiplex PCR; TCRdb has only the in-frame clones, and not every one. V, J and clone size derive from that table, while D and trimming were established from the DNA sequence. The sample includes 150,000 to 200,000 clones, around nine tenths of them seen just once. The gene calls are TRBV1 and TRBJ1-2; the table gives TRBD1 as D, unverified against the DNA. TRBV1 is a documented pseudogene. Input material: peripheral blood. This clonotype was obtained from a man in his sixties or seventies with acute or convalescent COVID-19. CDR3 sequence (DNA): TGCACCAGCAGACCGCCCTATCTGGGGGCAAAAGGCTACACCTTC. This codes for CTSRPPYLGAKGYTF.